This TCR beta chain was documented in a study of T cells in Graves' hyperthyroidism and ophthalmopathy. Overall study context: Peripheral blood was drawn at first diagnosis, prior to all treatment.

This CDR3 has 17 amino acids. V was pared by 3 bases and J by 3 bases, with 17 bases between. Germline lookup yields CDR1 SGHVS and CDR2 FNYEAQ. Amplified TCR beta CDR3 regions came from RNA transcripts. Primed by the HTBI set, a first-round RT-PCR was run on the TCR CDR3. TCRdb re-called the multiplex PCR reads with MiXCR, one entry per CDR3 protein. The sample comprises a few hundred thousand distinct CDR3 sequences, about 15% of which are singletons, and about 14% rests with the top ten. Thyroid ultrasound and orbital computed tomography, with clinical symptoms and serum thyroxine and TRAb, informed diagnoses. The table lists this clonotype with many counts. Its antigen remains unidentified. Study findings and constraints: Model output signaled ophthalmopathy a median around 6.9 months ahead of onset. Appearing also in blood were most of the thyroid clonotypes expanded above 0.001.

Sequencing was done on a sample of blood. V and J are TRBV7-6 and TRBJ2-2; D perhaps matches TRBD2 (5 bases). The clonotype comes from a woman aged 40 to 50 with Graves' hyperthyroidism that later progressed to Graves' ophthalmopathy. CDR3 coding DNA: TGTGCCAGCAGCTTTCGGATATACCCCGGGGACACCGGGGAGCTGTTTTTT. Protein sequence: CASSFRIYPGDTGELFF.